This is a list of T cell receptor beta chains from one sample in a study of blood T cell repertoires in COVID-19. Libraries were prepared by immunoSEQ multiplex PCR; TCRdb keeps only in-frame clonotypes and omits some of them. Of some 240,000 clones listed, around 82% are singletons. Sequenced input: peripheral blood. The receptors derive from a woman aged 65 to 85 with acute or convalescent COVID-19. CDR3s include the opening cysteine and the closing phenylalanine or tryptophan. The order of the fields is clone size, D gene, J gene, V gene, CDR3 DNA, CDR3 protein. The D gene is left open where the match is weak. Size tells how often a clone was seen (once, few, many) or the class of an expanded clone, and some rows leave it out.

abundance: once; d_gene: TRBD1; j_gene: TRBJ1-4; v_gene: TRBV6-1; CDR3nt: TGTGCCAGCAGTGTAGACAGGGGTTTGACTAATGAAAAACTGTTTTTT; CDR3aa: CASSVDRGLTNEKLFF
abundance: -; d_gene: TRBD2; j_gene: TRBJ2-5; v_gene: TRBV5-1; CDR3nt: TGCGCCAGCCGATTAACCGGGACTAGCGGGGGCGAGACCCAGTACTTC; CDR3aa: CASRLTGTSGGETQYF
abundance: -; d_gene: TRBD1; j_gene: TRBJ2-5; v_gene: TRBV3-1/TRBV3-2; CDR3nt: TGTGCCAGCAGCCCGGACAGGGTGATGCACGAGACCCAGTACTTC; CDR3aa: CASSPDRVMHETQYF
abundance: few; d_gene: -; j_gene: TRBJ2-2; v_gene: TRBV6-1; CDR3nt: TGTGCCAGCAGTGGAGAAGAGCGGAGGAGAACCGGGGAGCTGTTTTTT; CDR3aa: CASSGEERRRTGELFF
abundance: -; d_gene: TRBD1; j_gene: TRBJ1-2; v_gene: TRBV2; CDR3nt: TGTGCCAGCAGTGGTGACAGGGACTATGGCTACACCTTC; CDR3aa: CASSGDRDYGYTF
abundance: -; d_gene: TRBD1; j_gene: TRBJ2-7; v_gene: TRBV11-2; CDR3nt: TGTGCCAGCAGCCCACGCCCGGGACAGGCTGAGCAGTACTTC; CDR3aa: CASSPRPGQAEQYF
abundance: -; d_gene: -; j_gene: TRBJ2-5; v_gene: TRBV19; CDR3nt: TGTGCCAGTAGTTTGGGGGGGCGGAGGGAGACCCAGTACTTC; CDR3aa: CASSLGGRRETQYF
abundance: -; d_gene: -; j_gene: TRBJ2-4; v_gene: TRBV11-2; CDR3nt: TGTGCCAGCAGCCCCTCTCTCGCGGGGGCGCGGATATACTTC; CDR3aa: CASSPSLAGARIYF
abundance: few; d_gene: -; j_gene: TRBJ1-1; v_gene: TRBV18; CDR3nt: TGTGCCAGCTCACCCTCAACGACAGCTCCGGCTTTCTTT; CDR3aa: CASSPSTTAPAFF
abundance: -; d_gene: -; j_gene: TRBJ2-1; v_gene: TRBV11-2; CDR3nt: TGTGCCAGCAGCTTAGCTAGTCATGATGGGAATGAGCAGTTCTTC; CDR3aa: CASSLASHDGNEQFF
abundance: -; d_gene: -; j_gene: TRBJ2-1; v_gene: TRBV11-3; CDR3nt: TGTGCCAGCAGCTTAGAGTCACAGAACTACAATGAGCAGTTCTTC; CDR3aa: CASSLESQNYNEQFF
abundance: few; d_gene: -; j_gene: TRBJ2-4; v_gene: TRBV7-3; CDR3nt: TGTGCCAGCAACCAAACGACAGGAGCCAAAAACATTCAGTACTTC; CDR3aa: CASNQTTGAKNIQYF
abundance: few; d_gene: -; j_gene: TRBJ2-4; v_gene: TRBV3-1/TRBV3-2; CDR3nt: TGTGCCAGCAGCCCTCAGGGGCCCGCCAGGGGCATTCAGTACTTC; CDR3aa: CASSPQGPARGIQYF
abundance: -; d_gene: -; j_gene: TRBJ2-5; v_gene: TRBV9; CDR3nt: TGTGCCAGCAGCCCCCCTAGGGGCGGAGGGGAGACCCAGTACTTC; CDR3aa: CASSPPRGGGETQYF
abundance: -; d_gene: TRBD2; j_gene: TRBJ2-5; v_gene: TRBV7-2; CDR3nt: TGTGCCAGCAAGACGGGGGGGGCCGGAGAGACCCAGTACTTC; CDR3aa: CASKTGGAGETQYF
abundance: -; d_gene: -; j_gene: TRBJ1-1; v_gene: TRBV19; CDR3nt: TGTGCCAGGATAGTCCAGGGGAAGGACACTGAAGCTTTCTTT; CDR3aa: CARIVQGKDTEAFF
abundance: -; d_gene: -; j_gene: TRBJ2-7; v_gene: TRBV18; CDR3nt: TGTGCCAGCTCACCACCGGCCGGGTTCGAGCAGTACTTC; CDR3aa: CASSPPAGFEQYF
abundance: -; d_gene: -; j_gene: TRBJ1-2; v_gene: TRBV3-1/TRBV3-2; CDR3nt: TGTGCCAGCAGCCGTGATCTTGGGGGCCCGGGCTACACCTTC; CDR3aa: CASSRDLGGPGYTF
abundance: -; d_gene: TRBD2; j_gene: TRBJ2-7; v_gene: TRBV6-2/TRBV6-3; CDR3nt: TGTGCCAGCAGTTACCGACTAGCGGGGGGAAACTCCTACGAGCAGTACTTC; CDR3aa: CASSYRLAGGNSYEQYF
abundance: -; d_gene: -; j_gene: TRBJ2-2; v_gene: TRBV19; CDR3nt: TGTGCCAGTAGACAACAGGGGAACACCGGGGAGCTGTTTTTT; CDR3aa: CASRQQGNTGELFF
abundance: -; d_gene: TRBD2; j_gene: TRBJ2-1; v_gene: TRBV7-2; CDR3nt: TGTGCCAGCAGTTTTACTAGCGGTGAGCAGTTCTTC; CDR3aa: CASSFTSGEQFF
abundance: few; d_gene: TRBD2; j_gene: TRBJ2-1; v_gene: TRBV11-3; CDR3nt: TGTGCCAGCAGCTCCGGGACTAGCGGGGGTCATGAGCAGTTCTTC; CDR3aa: CASSSGTSGGHEQFF